This T cell receptor beta chain emerged from a study of regulatory T cells in long-lasting Graves disease. Both iRepertoire HTBI primers and Arm-PCR of CDR3 regions were used to build the TCR beta libraries. TCRdb itself ran the multiplex PCR reads through MiXCR, one entry per CDR3 protein. The sample yields 450,000 to 500,000 distinct CDR3 sequences, 16% seen once. Regarding time point: newly diagnosed GD, antithyroid drugs for less than 3 months. PBMC-derived RNA was used for the TCR library. The patients included were those that came from an endocrinology department in Xi'an, China. The sample was also reused in another study, on T cells in Graves' hyperthyroidism and ophthalmopathy. That source notes: It was a median approximately six months before onset that the model predicted ophthalmopathy.

The sample was peripheral blood mononuclear cells (PBMCs), taken at new diagnosis, from a patient treated with antithyroid drugs. The TCR was taken from a middle-aged man with Graves disease.

The CDR3 region has the DNA TGTGCCAGCTCCCTTAGAACCGGGACAGGTCCGACCGGGGAGCTGTTTTTT. Amino acid sequence: CASSLRTGTGPTGELFF. The chain has TRBV18 and TRBJ2-2; 8 positions agree with TRBD1. Germline CDR1 reads KGHSH; CDR2 reads LQKENI. V lost 6 bases, J lost 5 bases, and 14 bases stayed unmatched. The CDR3 has 17 amino acids.